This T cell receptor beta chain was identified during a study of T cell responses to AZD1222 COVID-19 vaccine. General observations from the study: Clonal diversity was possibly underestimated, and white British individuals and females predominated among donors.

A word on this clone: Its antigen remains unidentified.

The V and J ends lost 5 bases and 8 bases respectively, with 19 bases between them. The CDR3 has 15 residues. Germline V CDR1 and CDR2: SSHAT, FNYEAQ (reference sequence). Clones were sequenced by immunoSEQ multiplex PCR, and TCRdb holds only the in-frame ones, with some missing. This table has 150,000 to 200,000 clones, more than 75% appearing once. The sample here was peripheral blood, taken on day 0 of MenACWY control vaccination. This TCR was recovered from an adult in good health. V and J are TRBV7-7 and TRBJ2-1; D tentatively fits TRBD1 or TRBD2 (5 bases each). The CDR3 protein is CASSPVPGLGDEQFF. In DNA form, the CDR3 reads TGTGCCAGCAGCCCGGTCCCGGGGCTAGGGGATGAGCAGTTCTTC. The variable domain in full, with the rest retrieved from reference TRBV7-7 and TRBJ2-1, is GAGVSQSPRYKVTKRGQDVTLRCDPISSHATLYWYQQALGQGPEFLTYFNYEAQPDKSGLPSDRFSAERPEGSISTLTIQRTEQRDSAMYRCASSPVPGLGDEQFFGPGTRLTVL.